The text below deals with one TCR beta chain. Profiled with immunoSEQ multiplex PCR; TCRdb holds only in-frame clones, not every one. There are about 100,000 clones in the sample; less than 85% occur only once, and about a sixth lies in the top ten. V gave up 7 bases and J gave up 3 bases; unmatched junction bases: 8. The germline V gene encodes CDR1 SNHLY and CDR2 FYNNEI. CDR3 length: 15 residues. This sample was included in a study of blood T cell repertoires in COVID-19. Whole-study context: Nucleic acid was either cDNA or gDNA, and it came from T cells, B-cell-depleted T cells, or PBMCs.

This TCR was recovered from a woman of 80 years or more with active or convalescent COVID-19. The chain employs TRBV2 and TRBJ2-3, with 9 bases fitting TRBD2. Material: peripheral blood. CDR3: CASKGGRAETDTQYF. In nucleotides, the CDR3 is TGTGCCAGCAAGGGCGGGAGGGCTGAGACAGATACGCAGTATTTT.